Presented here are 4 T cell receptor beta chains from one specimen sequenced in a study of T cell changes during pregnancy in multiple sclerosis. Method: immunoSEQ multiplex PCR; TCRdb's copy keeps in-frame clones and lacks some. The table lists 60,000 to 85,000 clones, roughly 94% of them singletons. Sample: peripheral blood, taken in the third trimester of pregnancy. The receptor set was obtained from a female donor with multiple sclerosis, enrolled in a pregnancy study.

The V gene is TRBV29-1, the J gene TRBJ2-2, with a weak D call TRBD1 (6 bases). This CDR3 region has 11 residues. Germline assignment: CDR1 SQVTM and CDR2 ANQGSEA. The CDR3 protein is CSHRDNGELFF. In nucleotides, the CDR3 is TGCAGTCACCGGGACAACGGGGAGCTGTTTTTT.

The genes are TRBV10-3 and TRBJ2-3; D is ambiguous. CDR3 length equals 12 residues. Germline assignment: CDR1 ENHRY and CDR2 SYGVKD. Trimming left V 3 bases short and J 3 bases short, with 4 bases between. CDR3 in DNA: TGTGCCATCAGTGATTCGACAGATACGCAGTATTTT. Protein sequence: CAISDSTDTQYF.

V and J are TRBV7-2 and TRBJ2-1; D is possibly TRBD1 (6 bases). Trimming pared 1 base from V and 8 bases from J, leaving 12 bases between. Germline V gene lookup returns CDR1 SGHTA and CDR2 FQGNSA. The CDR3 spans 14 residues. CDR3 sequence: CASSLGGRLDEQFF. The CDR3 DNA follows: TGTGCCAGCAGCTTAGGGGGGCGCCTCGATGAGCAGTTCTTC.

This clone was counted once. The chain joins TRBV29-1 to TRBJ1-2, with TRBD1 identical over 8 bases. CDR1 SQVTM and CDR2 ANQGSEA come from the germline V gene. Unmatched junction bases numbered 9, after V lost 0 bases and J lost 6 bases. This CDR3 comprises 15 residues. CDR3 in amino acids: CSVEDRGQGAHGYTF. The CDR3 DNA follows: TGCAGCGTTGAAGATCGGGGCCAGGGGGCCCATGGCTACACCTTC.